This T cell receptor beta chain emerged from a study of cytomegalovirus exposure and HLA in healthy donors. Use of 60 Vbeta and 13 Jbeta primers characterized the PCR. TCRdb's table, derived via immunoSEQ multiplex PCR, lists solely in-frame clones and lacks some. The sample lists approximately 170,000 clones, 60% to 80% occurring once. V lost 5 bases and J 7 bases, leaving 20 bases between the germline ends. Germline CDR1 and CDR2: MDHEN and SYDVKM. This CDR3 is built from 15 residues. V is TRBV28 and J is TRBJ1-2; tentative D call: TRBD1 (6 bases). Sequenced input: PBMCs. The receptor's source is a female donor in good health and CMV-seronegative. This CDR3 is CASSPSRRQAPGYTF. Here the CDR3 DNA reads TGTGCCAGCAGTCCCTCCCGTCGACAGGCTCCTGGCTACACCTTC.